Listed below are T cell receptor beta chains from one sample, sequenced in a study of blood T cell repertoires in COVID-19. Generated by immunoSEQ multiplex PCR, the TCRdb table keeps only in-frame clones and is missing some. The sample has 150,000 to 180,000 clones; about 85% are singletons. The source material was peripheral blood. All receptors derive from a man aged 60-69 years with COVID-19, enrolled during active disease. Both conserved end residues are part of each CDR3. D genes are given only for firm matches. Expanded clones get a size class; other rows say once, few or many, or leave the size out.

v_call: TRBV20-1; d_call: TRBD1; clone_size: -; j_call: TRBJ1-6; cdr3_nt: TGCAGTGCTAGTAGCGGTGCGGGGACAGGGAGTTCACCCCTCCACTTT; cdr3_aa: CSASSGAGTGSSPLHF
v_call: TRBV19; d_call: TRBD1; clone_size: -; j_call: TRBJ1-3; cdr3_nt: TGTGCCAGTAGTATCGGGACAGGCAACTCTGGAAACACCATATATTTT; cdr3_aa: CASSIGTGNSGNTIYF
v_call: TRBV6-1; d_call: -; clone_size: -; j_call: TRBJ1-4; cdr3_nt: TGTGCCAGCAGTGAAACAGGGACAACTAATGAAAAACTGTTTTTT; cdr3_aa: CASSETGTTNEKLFF
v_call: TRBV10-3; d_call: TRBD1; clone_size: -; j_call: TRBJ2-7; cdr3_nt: TGTGCCATCAGTGAGTCGGGACAGGGTCTAGAGCAGTACTTC; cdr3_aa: CAISESGQGLEQYF
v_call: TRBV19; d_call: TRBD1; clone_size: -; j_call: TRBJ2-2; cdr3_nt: TGTGCCAGTAGCCGACAGGGTGGTAACACCGGGGAGCTGTTTTTT; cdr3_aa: CASSRQGGNTGELFF
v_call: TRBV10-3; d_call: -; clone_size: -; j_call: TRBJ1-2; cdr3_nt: TGTGCCATCAGTGGTGACAGGTCCTATGGCTACACCTTC; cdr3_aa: CAISGDRSYGYTF
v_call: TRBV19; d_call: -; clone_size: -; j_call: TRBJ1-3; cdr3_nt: TGTGCCAGTAGCCGGGAGTCGCCTGGAAACACCATATATTTT; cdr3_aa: CASSRESPGNTIYF
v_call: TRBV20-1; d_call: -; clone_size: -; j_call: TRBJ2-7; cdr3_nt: TGCAGTGCTAGTCCCGCACCGGCGGCCTACGAGCAGTACTTC; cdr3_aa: CSASPAPAAYEQYF
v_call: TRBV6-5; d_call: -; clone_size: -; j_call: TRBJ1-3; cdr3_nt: TGTGCCAGCAGTTACACCCAGAACTCTGGAAACACCATATATTTT; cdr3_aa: CASSYTQNSGNTIYF
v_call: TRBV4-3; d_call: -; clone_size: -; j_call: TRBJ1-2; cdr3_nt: TGCGCCAGCAGCCAAGGGAGCGCAACCCAGCACTATGGCTACACCTTC; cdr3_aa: CASSQGSATQHYGYTF
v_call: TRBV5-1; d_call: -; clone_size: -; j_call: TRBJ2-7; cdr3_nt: TGCGCCAGCAGCTTGAGGGGCGACGGCTCCTACGAGCAGTACTTC; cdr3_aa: CASSLRGDGSYEQYF
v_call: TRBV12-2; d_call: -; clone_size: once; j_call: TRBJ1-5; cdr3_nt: TGTGCAAGTCGCCAATGCCGGACAGTTAATCAGCCCCAGCATTTT; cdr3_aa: CASRQCRTVNQPQHF
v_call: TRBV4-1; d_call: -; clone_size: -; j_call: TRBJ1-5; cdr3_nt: TGCGCCAGCAGTCAAGCGGTACAGGCTGATCAGCCCCAGCATTTT; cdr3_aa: CASSQAVQADQPQHF
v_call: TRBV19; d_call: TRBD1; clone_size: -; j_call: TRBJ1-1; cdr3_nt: TGTGCCAGTAGCCCACAGGGGTCCTTAGAAGCTTTCTTT; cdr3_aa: CASSPQGSLEAFF
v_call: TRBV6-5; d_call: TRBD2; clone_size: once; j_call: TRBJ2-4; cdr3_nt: TGTGCCAGCAGTTTGAGGGAGGGTGGATACATTCAGTACTTC; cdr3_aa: CASSLREGGYIQYF
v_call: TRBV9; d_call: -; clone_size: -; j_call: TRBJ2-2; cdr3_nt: TGTGCCAGCGGGGGACATATTCATTTAGGGGTCGGGGAGCTGTTTTTT; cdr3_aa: CASGGHIHLGVGELFF
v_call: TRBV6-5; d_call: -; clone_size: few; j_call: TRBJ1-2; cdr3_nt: TGTGCCAGCAGGGGCGGGGGTACTAACTATGGCTACACCTTC; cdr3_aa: CASRGGGTNYGYTF
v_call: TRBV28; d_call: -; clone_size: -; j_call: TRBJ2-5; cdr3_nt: TGTGCCAGCAGTTTAATGTCCGGGGGTCGTAACCAAGAGACCCAGTACTTC; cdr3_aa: CASSLMSGGRNQETQYF
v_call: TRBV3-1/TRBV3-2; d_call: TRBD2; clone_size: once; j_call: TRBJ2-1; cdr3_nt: TGTGCCAGCAGCTACGGACTAGTAAGCAATGAGCAGTTCTTC; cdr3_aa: CASSYGLVSNEQFF
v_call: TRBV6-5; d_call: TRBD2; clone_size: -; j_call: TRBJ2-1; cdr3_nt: TGTGCCAGCACCCCCACAGCGGGACCCTACAATGAGCAGTTCTTC; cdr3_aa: CASTPTAGPYNEQFF